A single sample is the source of the 27 T cell receptor beta chains below, sequenced in a study of cytomegalovirus exposure and HLA in healthy donors. PCR was performed using 60 Vbeta and 13 Jbeta primers. Using immunoSEQ multiplex PCR, the repertoire was profiled, and TCRdb retains in-frame clones only, with some absent. The sample lists roughly 150,000 clones; roughly four fifths were seen once. The sample consisted of PBMCs. The receptor source for this set is a man in his forties in good health and CMV-seronegative.

This chain uses TRBV28 with TRBJ1-6; D gene ambiguous. V was shortened by 3 bases and J by 8 bases, with 5 bases between the two germline ends. The CDR3 length is 12 residues. The germline CDR1 and CDR2 sequences are MDHEN and SYDVKM. The CDR3 DNA follows: TGTGCCAGCAGTTTTTCGGATTCACCCCTCCACTTT. Translated, it gives CASSFSDSPLHF.

This sequence joins TRBV6-5 and TRBJ2-3, with 8 bases matching TRBD1. Germline V gives CDR1 MNHEY, CDR2 SVGAGI. The V segment lost 0 bases and the J segment 5 bases; nucleotides outside the gene matches: 4. This CDR3 region has 15 residues. The CDR3 sequence: CASSYSTRGQDTQYF. In nucleotides, the CDR3 is TGTGCCAGCAGTTACTCGACCAGGGGGCAAGATACGCAGTATTTT.

This rearrangement joins TRBV25-1 to TRBJ2-3; D ambiguous. The CDR3 is made up of 11 amino acids. Trimming removed 5 bases at V and 6 bases at J, with 6 bases between. Germline CDR1 MGHDK, CDR2 SYGVNS. DNA for the CDR3: TGTGCCAGCAGTCTACTGGATACGCAGTATTTT. Its translation is CASSLLDTQYF.

V is TRBV5-8 and J is TRBJ1-5, with D possibly matching TRBD1 (5 bases). CDR1 and CDR2 (germline): SGHTS, YDEGEE. The CDR3 has 16 residues. The V end lost 8 bases, the J end lost 3 bases, and 21 bases lay between the germline ends. DNA of the CDR3: TGTGCCAGACCTCCTTCGGGAGATGGGACCAATCAGCCCCAGCATTTT. Protein: CARPPSGDGTNQPQHF.

This clone is a singleton in its sample. The chain couples TRBV10-3 to TRBJ1-6; D possibly corresponds to TRBD1 (5 bases). In germline, CDR1 is ENHRY, CDR2 SYGVKD. The CDR3 has 19 amino acids. Trimming pared 4 bases from V and 0 bases from J, leaving 19 bases between. The CDR3 sequence: CAISASAGTGGSYNSPLHF. The CDR3 nucleotides read TGTGCCATCAGTGCGAGCGCGGGGACCGGTGGCTCCTATAATTCACCCCTCCACTTT.

This clone was observed a few times. The chain carries TRBV28 and TRBJ1-5, with D possibly TRBD1 on 5 matching bases. This CDR3 region has 15 residues. Germline V lookup: CDR1 MDHEN, CDR2 SYDVKM. Trimming shortened V by 4 bases and J by 2 bases, and 12 bases separated the two germline ends. The CDR3 region is CASSSLGGGNQPQHF. The CDR3 bases are TGTGCCAGCAGTTCCCTCGGGGGTGGCAATCAGCCCCAGCATTTT.

The V and J genes are TRBV13 and TRBJ2-5, with 9 positions matching TRBD1. Looked up from germline, CDR1 is PRHDT and CDR2 is FYEKMQ (reference sequence). This CDR3 is built from 15 residues. V lost 5 bases and J lost 2; bases outside the gene matches: 6. The CDR3 nucleotides are TGTGCCAGCAGCGAAGGGACAGGGATTCAAGAGACCCAGTACTTC. Translating gives CASSEGTGIQETQYF.

This chain joins TRBV28 and TRBJ2-6, with TRBD1 matching over 7 bases. Germline V gene sequence: CDR1 MDHEN, CDR2 SYDVKM. The CDR3 runs to 17 residues. V lost 10 bases to trimming and J lost 0 bases; unmatched junction nucleotides: 12. In DNA, the CDR3 is TGTGCCACCCTTCCGACAGGGCTAAACTCTGGGGCCAACGTCCTGACTTTC. It is translated as CATLPTGLNSGANVLTF.

V is TRBV7-9 and J is TRBJ2-3; 12 bases are a match to TRBD2. The J segment lost 4 bases and the V segment lost 2 bases, leaving 1 base of the junction unmatched. Germline V gives CDR1 SEHNR, CDR2 FQNEAQ (reference sequence). CDR3 length: 15 residues. In DNA, the CDR3 is TGTGCCAGCAGCTTACTAGCGGGAGGGCCAGATACGCAGTATTTT. This codes for CASSLLAGGPDTQYF.

This chain uses TRBV10-3 with TRBJ2-5, with D possibly matching TRBD2 (6 bases). The germline V gene has CDR1 ENHRY and CDR2 SYGVKD. The CDR3 loop spans 15 amino acids. V gave up 11 bases and J gave up 0 bases, with 19 bases separating them. The chain's CDR3 is CAAQPGSGDQETQYF. In DNA, the CDR3 is TGTGCCGCCCAACCAGGGTCGGGGGACCAAGAGACCCAGTACTTC.

The chain links TRBV2 to TRBJ2-5; D is uncertain. This CDR3 contains 13 residues. The germline gives CDR1 SNHLY, CDR2 FYNNEI. V gave up 5 bases and J gave up 3 bases, with 10 bases separating them. CDR3 region: CASSPVSEETQYF. CDR3 DNA: TGTGCCAGCAGTCCCGTATCAGAAGAGACCCAGTACTTC.

This chain uses TRBV6-5 with TRBJ2-1; 10 nucleotides align to TRBD2. The germline V gene encodes CDR1 MNHEY and CDR2 SVGAGI. This CDR3 is built from 13 residues. The ends lost 2 bases at V and 15 bases at J; junction bases unmatched: 7. CDR3 bases: TGTGCCAGCAGTTACGCAGCGGGAGGGAGTCGGTTCTTC. It codes for CASSYAAGGSRFF.

The chain joins TRBV13 to TRBJ2-3; TRBD1 might be the D (6 bases). From germline, CDR1 is PRHDT and CDR2 FYEKMQ (reference sequence). The CDR3 runs 14 residues. The V end lost 5 bases, the J end lost 4 bases, and 13 bases lay between the germline ends. CDR3 DNA sequence: TGTGCCAGCAGCCCAGGACCAGGGGCAGATACGCAGTATTTT. It translates to CASSPGPGADTQYF.

This chain links TRBV9 with TRBJ2-1; D perhaps matches TRBD1 (5 bases). Trimming removed 7 bases from V and 7 bases from J, with 15 bases in between. The length of the CDR3 is 13 residues. Germline V CDR1 and CDR2: SGDLS, YYNGEE. CDR3 residues: CASSQGVGNEQFF. The CDR3 coding sequence is TGTGCCAGCTCCCAAGGGGTGGGGAATGAGCAGTTCTTC.

The chain recombines TRBV18 with TRBJ2-7, with 7 bases fitting TRBD1. CDR3 length: 14 amino acids. The V and J ends lost 9 bases and 5 bases, in that order; junction bases with no gene match: 13. Germline V gene data show CDR1 as KGHSH and CDR2 as LQKENI. The CDR3 spells CASSLLQGVDEQYF. DNA for the CDR3: TGTGCCAGTTCCTTACTCCAGGGGGTAGACGAGCAGTACTTC.

This clone is labeled medium-sized. The chain is built from TRBV7-9 and TRBJ2-7; D is unresolved. CDR3 length equals 14 residues. From germline, CDR1 is SEHNR and CDR2 FQNEAQ (reference sequence). V shed 2 bases and J shed 2 bases, with 10 bases lying between them. CDR3 sequence: CASSLPGSPYEQYF. The CDR3, as DNA: TGTGCCAGCAGCTTACCCGGGTCCCCCTACGAGCAGTACTTC.

This clone was detected once. This chain uses TRBV18 with TRBJ1-1, with D unresolved. In germline, CDR1 is KGHSH, CDR2 LQKENI. This CDR3 comprises 11 residues. V lost 8 bases and J 7 bases, leaving 11 bases between the germline ends. In DNA form, the CDR3 reads TGTGCCAGCCGCCTGAACGGTGAAGCTTTCTTT. It yields the protein CASRLNGEAFF.

In this sample, this clone turned up once. The V and J genes are TRBV2 and TRBJ1-2, with TRBD1 matching over 8 bases. Germline lookup yields CDR1 SNHLY and CDR2 FYNNEI. CDR3 length equals 14 residues. Germline trimming cut 8 bases from V and 10 bases from J; bases unmatched to any gene: 15. Here the CDR3 reads CASRVGQEGFLYTF. In nucleotides, the CDR3 is TGTGCCAGCCGGGTGGGACAGGAGGGATTTCTCTACACCTTC.

The chain is built from TRBV19 and TRBJ1-1, with D possibly matching TRBD1 (5 bases). There are 15 residues in the CDR3. Germline V gene sequence: CDR1 LNHDA, CDR2 SQIVND (reference sequence). V lost 6 bases and J lost 2, with 16 bases in between. The CDR3 region is CASRAGYSRNTEAFF. The CDR3 DNA reads as TGTGCCAGTAGGGCAGGGTATTCGAGAAACACTGAAGCTTTCTTT.

This sequence joins TRBV6-5 and TRBJ2-2; D is undetermined. V lost 3 bases to trimming and J lost 4 bases, with 6 bases between them. The length of the CDR3 is 13 residues. Germline V lookup: CDR1 MNHEY, CDR2 SVGAGI. CDR3 loop: CASSYFSTGELFF. For the CDR3, the DNA is TGTGCCAGCAGTTATTTTAGCACCGGGGAGCTGTTTTTT.

This clone has just a few counts. The V and J genes are TRBV5-1 and TRBJ2-2; 9 nucleotides match TRBD2. The V gene end was trimmed by 3 bases and the J gene end by 6 bases; junction bases not matched to a gene: 12. From germline, CDR1 is SGHRS and CDR2 YFSETQ. The CDR3 consists of 17 residues. The CDR3 here is CASSSRPSGVRAGELFF. CDR3 coding DNA: TGCGCCAGCAGCTCAAGGCCTAGCGGGGTGCGGGCCGGGGAGCTGTTTTTT.

In its sample, this clone was seen once. The rearrangement uses TRBV19 and TRBJ1-4, with a tentative D call TRBD1 (5 bases). CDR3 size: 14 residues. Germline values: CDR1 LNHDA, CDR2 SQIVND (reference sequence). V lost 7 bases and J 6 bases, leaving 15 bases between the germline ends. The CDR3, as DNA: TGTGCCAGTATCAACCCCAGGGATGATGAAAAACTGTTTTTT. Translation: CASINPRDDEKLFF.

The chain links TRBV9 to TRBJ2-2; 14 nucleotides line up with TRBD2. The trim removed 4 bases at V and 6 bases at J, leaving 5 bases unmatched. CDR3 length: 16 residues. The germline V gene encodes CDR1 SGDLS and CDR2 YYNGEE. CDR3 DNA: TGTGCCAGCAGCCCCGGGACTAGCGGGAGAGCCGGGGAGCTGTTTTTT. Encoded protein: CASSPGTSGRAGELFF.

This clone was seen only a few times. The chain carries TRBV20-1 and TRBJ2-7; D not resolved. The germline V and J ends were trimmed by 3 bases and 2 bases, with 5 bases remaining between them. The CDR3 sequence is 11 residues long. CDR1 and CDR2 from the germline V gene are DFQATT and SNEGSKA (reference sequence). CDR3 amino acids: CSARRAYEQYF. CDR3 in DNA: TGCAGTGCTAGGCGCGCCTACGAGCAGTACTTC.

J is TRBJ1-2 and V is TRBV28; no reliable D call. V was clipped by 5 bases and J by 2 bases, with 9 bases between them. Germline V gene data show CDR1 as MDHEN and CDR2 as SYDVKM. This CDR3 contains 13 residues. The CDR3, as DNA: TGTGCCAGCAGTACCACAGTCAACTATGGCTACACCTTC. Translation: CASSTTVNYGYTF.

The chain is built from TRBV27 and TRBJ1-1, with 8 bases identical to TRBD1. The CDR3 runs 16 residues. The ends lost 7 bases at V and 0 bases at J; junction bases unmatched: 10. Germline V gives CDR1 MNHEY, CDR2 SMNVEV (reference sequence). CDR3 DNA sequence: TGTGCCAGCACCAGGACAGGGCAAGGGATGAACACTGAAGCTTTCTTT. Its protein is CASTRTGQGMNTEAFF.

This clone was seen a handful of times. The chain employs TRBV2 and TRBJ2-1, with TRBD2 matching over 10 bases. Trimming cost V 5 bases and J 3 bases; bases outside gene matches: 4. The length of the CDR3 is 15 residues. CDR1 is SNHLY and CDR2 is FYNNEI in the germline V gene. CDR3 sequence: CASSRQREGYNEQFF. CDR3 DNA sequence: TGTGCCAGCAGTCGACAGCGGGAGGGCTACAATGAGCAGTTCTTC.